This T cell receptor beta chain was observed in a study of T cell responses to AZD1222 COVID-19 vaccine. Notes on the study in general: Spike-wide vaccine-associated CD4 TCRs dominated at 160-218 and 743-854. Donors skewed white British and female; clonal diversity was possibly underestimated.

This clone was found once. Its antigen is undetermined. Assay: immunoSEQ multiplex PCR; the TCRdb copy retains only in-frame clones and omits some. The sample has approximately 120,000 clones; approximately 88% are singletons. CDR1 MDHEN and CDR2 SYDVKM come from the germline V gene. The CDR3 extends over 17 amino acids. V dropped 3 bases and J dropped 6 bases, with 24 bases sitting between them. The material was peripheral blood, obtained on day 0 of AZD1222 vaccination. The chain recombines TRBV28 with TRBJ2-7, with D possibly being TRBD1 (6 bases). The origin of this receptor is an adult in good health. The CDR3 DNA reads as TGTGCCAGCAGTTTCCCGCTCAGGGGATTGAGGTTCAGCGAGCAGTACTTC. Amino acid sequence: CASSFPLRGLRFSEQYF.